This is a list of T cell receptor beta chains from one sample in a study of T-cell reconstitution after alpha-beta-depleted transplantation in children. Each CDR3 protein gets one entry after TCRdb re-called the PCR reads with MiXCR. The sample lists about 460,000 distinct CDR3 sequences, about 11% occurring once. The sample was PBMCs, taken before TCRalphabeta/CD19-depleted stem cell transplant. The receptors stem from a child between 2 and 9 years old with inherited bone marrow failure, due to receive a stem cell transplant. Each CDR3 is given with its conserved first and last residue. The order of the fields is V gene, clone size, D gene, J gene, CDR3 protein, CDR3 DNA. A D gene is named only where the DNA matches it firmly. Clone size appears in some rows only: once, few, many, or a class for an expanded clone.

TRBV5-1,many,-,TRBJ2-1,CASSSAGPYNEQFF,TGCGCCAGCAGCTCCGCAGGACCCTACAATGAGCAGTTCTTC
TRBV6-5,many,-,TRBJ2-5,CASSYSTTGETQYF,TGTGCCAGCAGTTACTCCACAACAGGAGAGACCCAGTATTTC
TRBV30,few,TRBD2,TRBJ2-1,CAWNSRLAATLEQFF,TGTGCCTGGAACAGTCGGCTAGCGGCGACACTCGAGCAGTTCTTC
TRBV2,once,-,TRBJ2-1,CASGNNEQVF,TGTGCCAGCGGGAACAATGAGCAGGTCTTC
TRBV12-3/TRBV12-4,many,-,TRBJ2-1,CASSLRFPYNEQFF,TGTGCCAGCAGTTTGAGGTTCCCCTACAATGAGCAGTTCTTC
TRBV4-3,many,-,TRBJ2-4,CASSQDWMGGALGNIQYF,TGCGCCAGCAGCCAAGATTGGATGGGAGGAGCCTTAGGAAACATTCAGTACTTC
TRBV7-2,-,TRBD2,TRBJ2-1,CASSLRRRGRGPAGDSYNEQFF,TGTGCCAGCAGCTTACGGCGTCGGGGGCGGGGACCAGCGGGGGACTCCTACAATGAGCAGTTCTTC
TRBV19,-,-,TRBJ2-7,CASSMWGRYHEQYF,TGTGCCAGTAGTATGTGGGGAAGGTACCACGAGCAGTACTTC
TRBV5-1,-,-,TRBJ2-2,CASRKGMPNTGELFF,TGCGCCAGCAGAAAAGGGATGCCGAACACCGGGGAGCTGTTTTTT
TRBV27,many,-,TRBJ1-5,CASSLWGNNQPQHF,TGTGCCAGCAGTTTATGGGGTAATAATCAGCCCCAGCATTTT
TRBV12-3/TRBV12-4,many,TRBD1,TRBJ2-1,CASSPGQGTHNEQFF,TGTGCCAGCAGCCCCGGACAGGGGACCCACAATGAGCAGTTCTTC
TRBV6-5,-,TRBD1,TRBJ2-1,CASSYPTGANEQFF,TGTGCCAGCAGTTACCCCACAGGGGCCAATGAGCAGTTCTTC
TRBV6-5,few,TRBD2,TRBJ2-7,CASSYPSRGDYEQYF,TGTGCCAGCAGTTACCCCTCACGGGGGGACTACGAGCAGTACTTC
TRBV5-1,-,-,TRBJ1-1,CASSSSLAAEAFF,TGCGCCAGCAGTTCTTCCTTGGCGGCTGAAGCTTTCTTT
TRBV20-1,many,TRBD2,TRBJ2-7,CSSLAGEEYEQYF,TGCAGTAGTCTAGCGGGAGAGGAATACGAGCAGTACTTC
TRBV27,many,TRBD2,TRBJ2-7,CASSRLALISYEQYF,TGTGCCAGCAGTCGACTAGCCCTAATCTCCTACGAGCAGTACTTC
TRBV5-1,many,-,TRBJ2-1,CASSLDLRAKGDEQFF,TGCGCCAGCAGCTTGGACTTGCGGGCAAAAGGTGATGAGCAGTTCTTC
TRBV5-4,-,-,TRBJ2-4,CAIKAGSLAKNIQYF,TGTGCCATCAAGGCGGGGTCCTTAGCCAAAAACATTCAGTACTTC
TRBV18,many,TRBD2,TRBJ2-7,CASSPGGGRIYEQYF,TGTGCCAGCTCACCCGGGGGAGGGCGAATTTACGAGCAGTACTTC
TRBV6-4,-,-,TRBJ2-2,CASSDTLDTGELFF,TGTGCCAGCAGTGATACCTTGGATACCGGGGAGCTGTTTTTT
TRBV11-2,many,-,TRBJ1-2,CASSLFPDGYTF,TGTGCCAGCAGCTTATTTCCGGATGGCTACACCTTC
TRBV20-1,few,TRBD2,TRBJ2-5,CSARVPAGTSGRSGETQYF,TGCAGTGCTAGAGTCCCAGCCGGGACTAGCGGGAGAAGCGGGGAGACCCAGTACTTC
TRBV4-2,many,-,TRBJ2-7,CASSQLSVGLTYEQYF,TGTGCCAGCAGCCAGCTGTCCGTTGGACTAACCTACGAGCAGTACTTC
TRBV21-1,-,-,TRBJ1-1,CASSKEDPNTEAFF,TGTGCCAGCAGCAAGGAGGACCCGAACACTGAAGCTTTCTTT
TRBV20-1,-,-,TRBJ2-2,CSARDPDRKDTGELFF,TGCAGTGCTAGAGATCCTGATAGAAAGGACACCGGGGAGCTGTTTTTT
TRBV7-2,few,-,TRBJ2-7,CASSPTRNRDEQYF,TGTGCCAGCAGCCCGACCAGAAACAGGGACGAGCAGTACTTC
TRBV28,many,-,TRBJ1-2,CASSFGQYYGYTF,TGTGCCAGCAGTTTCGGACAGTACTATGGCTACACCTTC
TRBV5-6,many,TRBD1,TRBJ1-2,CASSGPDRALYGYTF,TGTGCCAGCAGCGGCCCGGACAGGGCCCTCTATGGCTACACCTTC
TRBV7-2,many,-,TRBJ1-2,CASSFLGGNYGYTF,TGTGCCAGCAGCTTCCTAGGAGGAAACTATGGCTACACCTTC
TRBV19,many,-,TRBJ1-1,CASSIQGTLNTEAFF,TGTGCCAGTAGTATCCAGGGGACTCTGAACACTGAAGCTTTCTTT
TRBV7-9,many,-,TRBJ1-1,CASSLKDSYTEAFF,TGTGCCAGCAGCTTAAAAGACAGCTACACTGAAGCTTTCTTT
TRBV10-2,-,-,TRBJ2-7,CASLGGGPYEQYF,TGCGCCAGCTTGGGGGGGGGGCCCTACGAGCAGTACTTC
TRBV5-1,many,TRBD2,TRBJ2-7,CASSLGSGSLRGYEQYF,TGCGCCAGCAGCTTGGGTAGCGGGAGTCTTAGAGGCTACGAGCAGTACTTC
TRBV5-1,many,-,TRBJ2-7,CASSLASGTYEQYF,TGCGCCAGCAGCTTGGCCTCCGGGACCTACGAGCAGTACTTC
TRBV7-9,-,TRBD1,TRBJ2-5,CASSLRDSEETQYF,TGTGCCAGCAGCTTACGGGACAGCGAAGAGACCCAGTACTTC
TRBV28,many,-,TRBJ2-5,CASSSYRAQETQYF,TGTGCCAGCAGTTCCTACAGGGCTCAAGAGACCCAGTACTTC
TRBV28,-,-,TRBJ2-2,CASETVNTGELFF,TGTGCCAGCGAGACGGTGAACACCGGGGAGCTGTTTTTT
TRBV28,-,TRBD2,TRBJ2-7,CASSLSAGGPEEQYF,TGTGCCAGCAGTTTATCGGCGGGAGGGCCGGAGGAGCAGTACTTC
TRBV29-1,many,-,TRBJ2-2,CSVEDAGESTGELFF,TGCAGCGTTGAAGATGCCGGGGAGAGCACCGGGGAGCTGTTTTTT
TRBV7-9,many,TRBD1,TRBJ2-3,CASAWGTGVADTQYF,TGTGCCAGCGCTTGGGGGACAGGGGTTGCAGATACGCAGTATTTT
TRBV28,many,-,TRBJ2-7,CASKSQLDLYEQYF,TGTGCCAGCAAATCCCAACTCGATCTCTACGAGCAGTACTTC
TRBV4-3,many,-,TRBJ1-1,CASSQDGGNTEAFF,TGCGCCAGCAGCCAAGATGGCGGGAACACTGAAGCTTTCTTT
TRBV10-3,many,-,TRBJ1-4,CATFTPREEKLFF,TGTGCCACCTTCACCCCCAGGGAGGAAAAACTGTTTTTT
TRBV12-3/TRBV12-4,many,TRBD1,TRBJ2-2,CASRGTGVGELFF,TGTGCCAGCAGAGGAACAGGGGTCGGGGAGCTGTTTTTT
TRBV3-1,many,-,TRBJ2-3,CASSLRGDLTDTQYF,TGTGCCAGCAGCCTCAGGGGAGACCTCACAGATACGCAGTATTTT
TRBV10-1,few,-,TRBJ2-1,CASSEFGEKYNEQFF,TGCGCCAGCAGCGAATTCGGGGAAAAATACAATGAGCAGTTCTTC
TRBV11-2,many,-,TRBJ2-3,CASSSNGPYTDTQYF,TGTGCCAGCAGCTCAAACGGACCTTACACAGATACGCAGTATTTT
TRBV4-3,-,TRBD1,TRBJ2-2,CASSNLRGLLNTGELFF,TGCGCCAGCAGTAACCTCAGGGGGCTCCTAAACACCGGGGAGCTGTTTTTT
TRBV5-1,many,TRBD1,TRBJ2-2,CASSLTGENTGELFF,TGCGCCAGCAGCTTGACAGGGGAGAACACCGGGGAGCTGTTTTTT
TRBV28,many,-,TRBJ1-2,CASSPAPTGRYGYTF,TGTGCCAGCAGTCCAGCCCCCACTGGGAGGTATGGCTACACCTTC
TRBV28,many,-,TRBJ2-7,CASSLADSYEQYF,TGCGCCAGCAGCTTGGCAGACTCCTACGAGCAGTACTTC
TRBV7-9,few,TRBD2,TRBJ2-5,CASSFLAGLVETQYF,TGTGCCAGCAGCTTCCTAGCGGGTTTGGTGGAGACCCAGTACTTC
TRBV7-2,many,TRBD1,TRBJ2-2,CASSRGRDRDTGELFF,TGTGCCAGCAGCCGCGGCCGGGACAGGGACACCGGGGAGCTGTTTTTT
TRBV4-3,many,-,TRBJ2-7,CASSQSHREAYYEQYF,TGCGCCAGCAGCCAAAGCCACAGGGAGGCCTACTACGAGCAGTACTTC